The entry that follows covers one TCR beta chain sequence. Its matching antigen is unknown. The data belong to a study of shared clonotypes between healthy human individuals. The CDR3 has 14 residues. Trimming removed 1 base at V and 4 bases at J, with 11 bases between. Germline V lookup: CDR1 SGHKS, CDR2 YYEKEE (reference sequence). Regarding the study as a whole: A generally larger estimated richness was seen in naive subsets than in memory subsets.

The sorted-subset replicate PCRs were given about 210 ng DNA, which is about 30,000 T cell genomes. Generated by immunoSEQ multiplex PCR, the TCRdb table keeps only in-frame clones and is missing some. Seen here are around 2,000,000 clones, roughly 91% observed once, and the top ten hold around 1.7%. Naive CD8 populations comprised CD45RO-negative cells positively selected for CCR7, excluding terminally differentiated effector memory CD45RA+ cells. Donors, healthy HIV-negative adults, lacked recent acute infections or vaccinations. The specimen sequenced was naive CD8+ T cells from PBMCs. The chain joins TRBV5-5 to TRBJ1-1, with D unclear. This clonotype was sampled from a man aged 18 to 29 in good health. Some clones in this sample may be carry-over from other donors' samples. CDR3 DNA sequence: TGTGCCAGCAGCTTGTCATCAGGTGGCACTGAAGCTTTCTTT. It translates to CASSLSSGGTEAFF.